This record concerns one TCR beta chain sequence. This entry is derived from a study of T-cell reconstitution after alpha-beta-depleted transplantation in children. Trimming left V 1 base short and J 7 bases short, with 7 bases between. There are 12 residues in the CDR3. The TCRbeta library incorporated unique molecular identifiers. TCRdb redid the calling of the PCR reads with MiXCR, one entry per CDR3 protein. Of roughly 500,000 distinct CDR3 sequences in the sample, approximately 32% were seen once. This TCR derives from a human donor who donated a stem cell graft to a child with aplastic anemia. The material was PBMCs from the stem cell graft donor, obtained from the stem cell graft. The chain joins TRBV12-3 or TRBV12-4 to TRBJ2-5; D ambiguous. CDR3 residues: CASSLVSVTQYF. The CDR3 nucleotides are TGTGCCAGCAGTTTAGTCTCGGTGACCCAGTACTTC.